The entry below describes one T cell receptor (beta chain). The CDR3 contains 16 residues. V shed 8 bases, J shed 1 base, and the junction held 13 bases outside the gene matches. Germline CDR1 is MNHEY and CDR2 is SMNVEV (reference sequence). The sample comes from a study of blood T cell repertoires in COVID-19. In the authors' methods: It was from reference gene primer amplification that nucleated cell counts were estimated. This table comes from immunoSEQ multiplex PCR, and its TCRdb copy is limited to in-frame clones, with some not included. The V and J calls and clone size are taken from that table; D and trimming were inferred from the DNA. The data show 150,000 to 200,000 clones, with approximately 80% seen just once and approximately 12% held by the top ten.

The material sequenced was PBMCs or T cells enriched from blood (not recorded which). This chain links TRBV27 with TRBJ2-7, with 8 bases aligning to TRBD1. This TCR was sampled from a man aged 50-60 years who had recovered from COVID-19. The CDR3 DNA sequence: TGTGCCAGCGCACTCAGGGGACAGGTCTTTTCCTACGAGCAGTACTTC. Encoded protein: CASALRGQVFSYEQYF.